Listed below are T cell receptor beta chains from one sample, sequenced in a study of T cell repertoires in cytomegalovirus infection. TCRdb reprocessed the reads with MiXCR, giving one entry per CDR3 protein. This sample has about 530,000 distinct CDR3 sequences; 26% occur once, and the top ten carry 13%. Sequencing input: PBMCs. Receptors originate from a human donor in good health (CMV status not recorded). Some clones in this sample may be carry-over from other donors' samples. The CDR3 runs from the conserved cysteine through the conserved F or W. D genes are given only for firm matches. Only some rows state a clone size, as once, few, many or a class for expanded clones.

abundance: few
len: 17
v_gene: TRBV11-2
d_gene: -
j_gene: TRBJ2-5
CDR3aa: CASSFSGIWVSQETQYF
CDR3nt: TGTGCCAGCAGTTTTTCGGGGATATGGGTCAGTCAAGAGACCCAGTACTTC

abundance: many
len: 14
v_gene: TRBV7-2
d_gene: -
j_gene: TRBJ1-2
CDR3aa: CASSLPNAGRGYTF
CDR3nt: TGTGCCAGCAGCTTACCGAATGCAGGGCGCGGCTACACCTTC

abundance: -
len: 16
v_gene: TRBV28
d_gene: -
j_gene: TRBJ2-5
CDR3aa: CASSLSERLAKETQYF
CDR3nt: TGTGCCAGCAGTTTGAGTGAACGCCTCGCCAAAGAGACCCAGTACTTC

abundance: -
len: 15
v_gene: TRBV11-2
d_gene: -
j_gene: TRBJ2-3
CDR3aa: CASSLGQRFSDTQYF
CDR3nt: TGTGCCAGCAGCTTAGGTCAACGTTTTTCAGATACGCAGTATTTT

abundance: -
len: 15
v_gene: TRBV6-8
d_gene: TRBD1
j_gene: TRBJ2-2
CDR3aa: CASSYGTVKVGELFF
CDR3nt: TGTGCCAGCAGTTACGGGACAGTAAAGGTCGGGGAGCTGTTTTTT

abundance: -
len: 16
v_gene: TRBV27
d_gene: -
j_gene: TRBJ2-1
CDR3aa: CASRQGGRTLSNEQFF
CDR3nt: TGTGCCAGCAGACAGGGCGGCCGCACCCTTTCCAATGAGCAGTTCTTC

abundance: many
len: 14
v_gene: TRBV7-2
d_gene: TRBD1
j_gene: TRBJ1-6
CDR3aa: CASRPQGRELSLHF
CDR3nt: TGTGCCAGCAGACCACAGGGGAGGGAATTGTCCCTCCACTTT

abundance: -
len: 14
v_gene: TRBV12-3/TRBV12-4
d_gene: -
j_gene: TRBJ2-3
CDR3aa: CASSLLPGGDTQYF
CDR3nt: TGTGCCAGCAGTTTGTTGCCAGGAGGAGATACGCAGTATTTT

abundance: few
len: 16
v_gene: TRBV6-2/TRBV6-3
d_gene: TRBD2
j_gene: TRBJ2-1
CDR3aa: CASSYSLAGTYNEQFF
CDR3nt: TGTGCCAGCAGTTACTCGCTAGCGGGTACCTACAATGAGCAGTTCTTC

abundance: few
len: 13
v_gene: TRBV5-3
d_gene: -
j_gene: TRBJ2-1
CDR3aa: CASNDQGRNEQFF
CDR3nt: TGTGCCAGCAACGACCAGGGTCGCAATGAGCAGTTCTTC

abundance: -
len: 13
v_gene: TRBV29-1
d_gene: -
j_gene: TRBJ2-1
CDR3aa: CSGDGFSPGEQFF
CDR3nt: TGCAGCGGTGATGGCTTTAGTCCCGGTGAGCAGTTCTTC

abundance: few
len: 14
v_gene: TRBV20-1
d_gene: -
j_gene: TRBJ2-1
CDR3aa: CSASPLDIYNEQFF
CDR3nt: TGCAGTGCTAGCCCCCTTGACATATATAATGAGCAGTTCTTC

abundance: -
len: 16
v_gene: TRBV12-3/TRBV12-4
d_gene: TRBD1
j_gene: TRBJ1-5
CDR3aa: CASSLHLGQSYQPQHF
CDR3nt: TGTGCCAGCAGTTTACATTTGGGACAGTCCTATCAGCCCCAGCATTTT

abundance: -
len: 14
v_gene: TRBV5-6
d_gene: -
j_gene: TRBJ2-7
CDR3aa: CASSYRTAPHEQYF
CDR3nt: TGTGCCAGCAGCTACAGGACAGCCCCCCACGAGCAGTACTTC

abundance: few
len: 17
v_gene: TRBV28
d_gene: TRBD2
j_gene: TRBJ2-1
CDR3aa: CASSLGLAGGQGNEQFF
CDR3nt: TGTGCCAGCAGTCTCGGACTAGCGGGAGGGCAAGGCAATGAGCAGTTCTTC

abundance: -
len: 15
v_gene: TRBV7-9
d_gene: -
j_gene: TRBJ1-2
CDR3aa: CASSDGTPTNYGYTF
CDR3nt: TGTGCCAGCAGCGATGGGACACCTACTAACTATGGCTACACCTTC

abundance: few
len: 20
v_gene: TRBV7-8
d_gene: TRBD1
j_gene: TRBJ2-2
CDR3aa: CASSPRVRTGGDPNTGELFF
CDR3nt: TGTGCCAGCAGCCCTCGCGTTAGGACAGGGGGGGACCCGAACACCGGGGAGCTGTTTTTT

abundance: many
len: 13
v_gene: TRBV7-8
d_gene: -
j_gene: TRBJ2-1
CDR3aa: CASSAGTVNEQFF
CDR3nt: TGTGCCAGCAGCGCTGGGACGGTCAATGAGCAGTTCTTC

abundance: -
len: 17
v_gene: TRBV4-1
d_gene: TRBD2
j_gene: TRBJ2-5
CDR3aa: CASSQGPLAVGDGTQYF
CDR3nt: TGCGCCAGCAGCCAAGGACCACTAGCGGTGGGGGACGGGACCCAGTACTTC

abundance: -
len: 15
v_gene: TRBV20-1
d_gene: -
j_gene: TRBJ2-1
CDR3aa: CSAIYPKLTYNEQFF
CDR3nt: TGCAGTGCTATCTACCCCAAACTAACCTACAATGAGCAGTTCTTC

abundance: once
len: 16
v_gene: TRBV6-8
d_gene: -
j_gene: TRBJ1-1
CDR3aa: CASSRQGSGLGTEAFF
CDR3nt: TGTGCCAGCAGTCGTCAGGGGTCGGGGTTGGGCACTGAAGCTTTCTTT

abundance: many
len: 12
v_gene: TRBV12-3/TRBV12-4
d_gene: -
j_gene: TRBJ1-5
CDR3aa: CASGKVDQPQHF
CDR3nt: TGTGCCAGCGGCAAGGTCGATCAGCCCCAGCATTTT

abundance: once
len: 15
v_gene: TRBV19
d_gene: -
j_gene: TRBJ1-1
CDR3aa: CASRYRQGGNTEAFF
CDR3nt: TGTGCCAGTAGATACCGTCAGGGTGGGAACACTGAAGCTTTCTTT

abundance: few
len: 13
v_gene: TRBV19
d_gene: -
j_gene: TRBJ2-7
CDR3aa: CASSPTPGGEQYF
CDR3nt: TGTGCCAGTAGTCCTACCCCAGGAGGCGAGCAGTACTTC

abundance: few
len: 14
v_gene: TRBV5-1
d_gene: -
j_gene: TRBJ2-1
CDR3aa: CASSLAGYNNEQFF
CDR3nt: TGCGCCAGCAGCTTGGCGGGTTATAACAATGAGCAGTTCTTC

abundance: -
len: 12
v_gene: TRBV11-2
d_gene: -
j_gene: TRBJ1-1
CDR3aa: CASRLEATEAFF
CDR3nt: TGTGCCAGCAGATTGGAGGCCACTGAAGCTTTCTTT

abundance: -
len: 15
v_gene: TRBV4-3
d_gene: -
j_gene: TRBJ1-1
CDR3aa: CASSQVLGLLAGAFF
CDR3nt: TGCGCCAGCAGCCAAGTGCTCGGTCTTCTCGCGGGAGCTTTCTTT

abundance: few
len: 14
v_gene: TRBV7-6
d_gene: -
j_gene: TRBJ2-4
CDR3aa: CASSPERRTNIQYF
CDR3nt: TGTGCCAGCAGCCCCGAAAGGAGAACAAACATTCAGTACTTC

abundance: -
len: 16
v_gene: TRBV6-2/TRBV6-3
d_gene: -
j_gene: TRBJ2-2
CDR3aa: CASTNRQNGGPGELFF
CDR3nt: TGTGCCAGCACCAACCGACAGAATGGGGGCCCCGGGGAGCTGTTTTTT

abundance: -
len: 15
v_gene: TRBV20-1
d_gene: -
j_gene: TRBJ2-1
CDR3aa: CSARPSLSSYNEQFF
CDR3nt: TGCAGTGCTAGACCTAGTTTAAGCTCCTACAATGAGCAGTTCTTC

abundance: few
len: 15
v_gene: TRBV12-3/TRBV12-4
d_gene: TRBD2
j_gene: TRBJ2-1
CDR3aa: CASRRTSGTYNEQFF
CDR3nt: TGTGCCAGCCGCAGGACTAGCGGGACGTACAATGAGCAGTTCTTC

abundance: -
len: 15
v_gene: TRBV15
d_gene: -
j_gene: TRBJ1-5
CDR3aa: CATSRDGHDNQPQHF
CDR3nt: TGTGCCACCAGCAGAGACGGACACGACAATCAGCCCCAGCATTTT

abundance: -
len: 14
v_gene: TRBV7-4
d_gene: -
j_gene: TRBJ2-3
CDR3aa: CASSLMLGTDTQYF
CDR3nt: TGTGCCAGCAGCTTAATGCTCGGCACAGATACGCAGTATTTT

abundance: -
len: 14
v_gene: TRBV7-9
d_gene: -
j_gene: TRBJ2-5
CDR3aa: CASSPRQPQETQYF
CDR3nt: TGTGCCAGCAGCCCGAGACAGCCACAAGAGACCCAGTACTTC

abundance: -
len: 12
v_gene: TRBV20-1
d_gene: -
j_gene: TRBJ1-1
CDR3aa: CSARPVDTEAFF
CDR3nt: TGCAGTGCTAGACCCGTGGACACTGAAGCTTTCTTT

abundance: few
len: 13
v_gene: TRBV5-1
d_gene: -
j_gene: TRBJ1-6
CDR3aa: CASSTDNNSPLHF
CDR3nt: TGCGCCAGCAGCACGGACAATAATTCACCCCTCCACTTT

abundance: few
len: 15
v_gene: TRBV20-1
d_gene: -
j_gene: TRBJ2-1
CDR3aa: CSASGRGSSYNEQFF
CDR3nt: TGCAGTGCTAGCGGGCGCGGAAGCTCCTACAATGAGCAGTTCTTC

abundance: few
len: 13
v_gene: TRBV7-2
d_gene: -
j_gene: TRBJ2-5
CDR3aa: CASSRDGGATQYF
CDR3nt: TGTGCCAGCAGCCGGGACGGGGGAGCGACCCAGTACTTC

abundance: few
len: 16
v_gene: TRBV4-1
d_gene: -
j_gene: TRBJ1-1
CDR3aa: CASSQAQRRTNTEAFF
CDR3nt: TGCGCCAGCAGCCAAGCTCAACGACGGACAAACACTGAAGCTTTCTTT

abundance: few
len: 16
v_gene: TRBV20-1
d_gene: -
j_gene: TRBJ2-2
CDR3aa: CSASPWTNPNTGELFF
CDR3nt: TGCAGTGCTAGTCCTTGGACTAACCCGAACACCGGGGAGCTGTTTTTT

abundance: -
len: 15
v_gene: TRBV4-1
d_gene: TRBD2
j_gene: TRBJ2-1
CDR3aa: CASSQALAGGFEQFF
CDR3nt: TGCGCCAGCAGCCAAGCCCTAGCGGGAGGATTTGAGCAGTTCTTC

abundance: -
len: 16
v_gene: TRBV15
d_gene: -
j_gene: TRBJ1-3
CDR3aa: CATSRGGRSSGNTIYF
CDR3nt: TGTGCCACCAGCAGAGGAGGGAGGTCCTCTGGAAACACCATATATTTT

abundance: many
len: 15
v_gene: TRBV7-9
d_gene: TRBD2
j_gene: TRBJ2-1
CDR3aa: CASSSSTSSLNEQFF
CDR3nt: TGTGCCAGCAGCTCCTCGACTAGCAGTTTAAATGAGCAGTTCTTC

abundance: once
len: 15
v_gene: TRBV20-1
d_gene: -
j_gene: TRBJ2-2
CDR3aa: CSARDSPSSTGELFF
CDR3nt: TGCAGTGCTAGAGATTCCCCTAGCTCCACCGGGGAGCTGTTTTTT

abundance: -
len: 17
v_gene: TRBV5-1
d_gene: TRBD2
j_gene: TRBJ2-3
CDR3aa: CASSLVLLAENTDTQYF
CDR3nt: TGCGCCAGCAGCTTGGTGTTACTAGCGGAGAACACAGATACGCAGTATTTT

abundance: -
len: 12
v_gene: TRBV10-3
d_gene: -
j_gene: TRBJ2-5
CDR3aa: CANGGDQETQYF
CDR3nt: TGTGCCAACGGAGGCGATCAAGAGACCCAGTACTTC

abundance: many
len: 17
v_gene: TRBV7-2
d_gene: TRBD2
j_gene: TRBJ2-7
CDR3aa: CASSLGGGTSQSYEQYF
CDR3nt: TGTGCCAGCAGCTTAGGCGGCGGGACTAGCCAATCCTACGAGCAGTACTTC

abundance: -
len: 15
v_gene: TRBV19
d_gene: -
j_gene: TRBJ2-2
CDR3aa: CASSPQTGISGELFF
CDR3nt: TGTGCCAGTAGTCCCCAGACAGGTATCTCCGGGGAGCTGTTTTTT

abundance: -
len: 19
v_gene: TRBV2
d_gene: TRBD2
j_gene: TRBJ2-1
CDR3aa: CASTRPGTSGRAPPNEQFF
CDR3nt: TGTGCCAGCACCCGCCCCGGGACTAGCGGGAGGGCCCCCCCGAATGAGCAGTTCTTC

abundance: few
len: 15
v_gene: TRBV6-2/TRBV6-3
d_gene: TRBD2
j_gene: TRBJ2-1
CDR3aa: CACQPGTSGVLEQFF
CDR3nt: TGTGCCTGTCAACCCGGGACTAGCGGTGTTCTTGAGCAGTTCTTC

abundance: -
len: 12
v_gene: TRBV10-3
d_gene: -
j_gene: TRBJ2-1
CDR3aa: CAISGLTNEQFF
CDR3nt: TGTGCCATCAGTGGATTGACTAACGAGCAGTTCTTC

abundance: -
len: 18
v_gene: TRBV29-1
d_gene: TRBD2
j_gene: TRBJ2-1
CDR3aa: CSVEDLPPTSGICNEQFF
CDR3nt: TGCAGCGTTGAAGATCTTCCCCCAACTAGCGGGATATGTAATGAGCAGTTCTTC

abundance: few
len: 12
v_gene: TRBV5-6
d_gene: -
j_gene: TRBJ2-7
CDR3aa: CASSGGAREQYF
CDR3nt: TGTGCCAGCAGTGGCGGAGCCCGCGAGCAGTACTTC